One sample yielded the 29 T cell receptor beta chains listed below, sequenced in a study of cytomegalovirus exposure and HLA in healthy donors. Data came from immunoSEQ multiplex PCR; TCRdb stores just in-frame clones and leaves some out. The sample comprises roughly 300,000 clones, about nine tenths of which are singletons, and more than 0.8% rests with the top ten. The sequenced material came from PBMCs. Every receptor here comes from a young woman in good health and CMV-seronegative.

The rearrangement links TRBV5-4 to TRBJ1-2; D is unclear. The CDR3 sequence is 14 residues long. The germline V gene encodes CDR1 SGHNT and CDR2 YYREEE (reference sequence). Trimming removed 0 bases from V and 2 bases from J, with 8 bases in between. In DNA, the CDR3 is TGTGCCAGCAGCTTGGACAACGAAAACTATGGCTACACCTTC. It specifies CASSLDNENYGYTF.

The chain recombines TRBV7-9 with TRBJ1-2; D not certain. Trimming cost V 4 bases and J 0 bases, with 12 bases left between them. CDR3 size: 15 residues. The germline V gene has CDR1 SEHNR and CDR2 FQNEAQ (reference sequence). CDR3: CASSSMDGANYGYTF. DNA of the CDR3: TGTGCCAGCAGCTCAATGGACGGGGCTAACTATGGCTACACCTTC. Looking up the rest from reference TRBV7-9 and TRBJ1-2 gives the full variable domain: DTGVSQNPRHKITKRGQNVTFRCDPISEHNRLYWYRQTLGQGPEFLTYFQNEAQLEKSRLLSDRFSAERPKGSFSTLEIQRTEQGDSAMYLCASSSMDGANYGYTFGSGTRLTVV.

This clone has ten or more counts. The chain carries TRBV6-5 and TRBJ1-2, with D unresolved. CDR3 length: 14 residues. Trimming took off 7 bases at V and 8 bases at J, with 20 bases between the two ends. In germline, CDR1 is MNHEY, CDR2 SVGAGI. In DNA form, the CDR3 reads TGTGCCAGCACCCCCGCGTCGGGTAGTCAAGGCTACACCTTC. As protein: CASTPASGSQGYTF.

The rearrangement joins TRBV11-2 to TRBJ1-3; a possible D gene is TRBD1 (5 bases). The CDR3 is made up of 15 amino acids. The V and J ends lost 5 bases and 4 bases respectively, with 15 bases between them. In germline, CDR1 is SGHAT, CDR2 FQNNGV. The CDR3 DNA reads TGTGCCAGCAGCGCACCAGGGTCGGCAGGAAACACCATATATTTT. The encoded protein is CASSAPGSAGNTIYF.

This clone has more than one count but fewer than ten. The chain joins TRBV4-1 to TRBJ1-1, with D possibly being TRBD1 (6 bases). The germline V and J ends were trimmed by 1 base and 4 bases, with 13 bases remaining between them. CDR1 is MGHRA and CDR2 is YSYEKL in the germline V gene. This CDR3 contains 15 residues. CDR3 sequence: CASSQGPGAGTEAFF. CDR3 sequence (DNA): TGCGCCAGCAGCCAAGGGCCAGGGGCGGGCACTGAAGCTTTCTTT.

This chain connects TRBV7-8 to TRBJ1-1; 10 bases match TRBD1. With V trimmed by 4 bases and J by 4 bases, 9 bases remained unmatched. CDR1 and CDR2 (germline): SGHVS, FQNEAQ. The CDR3 extends over 16 amino acids. The DNA of the CDR3 is TGTGCCAGCAGCTCTAGACAGGGGGCGTTGGGCACTGAAGCTTTCTTT. Amino acid sequence: CASSSRQGALGTEAFF.

The V gene is TRBV15, the J gene TRBJ2-5; 9 nucleotides line up with TRBD2. With V trimmed by 6 bases and J by 4 bases, 9 bases remained unmatched. Germline-derived CDR1 and CDR2 are LNHNV and YYDKDF (reference sequence). CDR3 length equals 15 residues. The CDR3 nucleotides read TGTGCCACCAGTCCACTAGCGGGTAAAGGAGAGACCCAGTACTTC. Translated: CATSPLAGKGETQYF.

The chain is built from TRBV4-1 and TRBJ2-6; 7 bases align to TRBD2. Unmatched junction bases numbered 5, after V lost 6 bases and J lost 3 bases. The CDR3 covers 15 residues. Germline CDR1 and CDR2: MGHRA and YSYEKL. The CDR3 protein is CASSQSGGGANVLTF. DNA for the CDR3: TGCGCCAGCAGTCAATCGGGAGGTGGGGCCAACGTCCTGACTTTC.

The chain combines TRBV4-2 with TRBJ2-2; 9 positions agree with TRBD2. After removal of 2 bases from V and 5 bases from J, the junction contained 9 bases not matched to a gene. Germline CDR1 is LGHNA and CDR2 is YNFKEQ. The CDR3 sequence is 17 residues long. CDR3 DNA sequence: TGTGCCAGCAGCCAAAGGACTAGCGAGGAAACAACCGGGGAGCTGTTTTTT. The encoded protein is CASSQRTSEETTGELFF.

CDR3 residues: CASSSVPYEQYF. CDR3 in DNA: TGTGCCAGCAGCTCCGTCCCCTACGAGCAGTACTTC. V usage is TRBV7-8 and J usage is TRBJ2-7; no reliable D call. Germline V gives CDR1 SGHVS, CDR2 FQNEAQ. V was pared by 4 bases and J by 2 bases, with 6 bases between. This CDR3 is 12 amino acids long.

This clone was recorded once. The V gene is TRBV6-6, the J gene TRBJ2-5, with 7 bases lining up with TRBD2. CDR1 and CDR2 (germline): MNHNY, SVGAGI (reference sequence). J lost 2 bases, V lost 3 bases, and 6 bases had no gene match. The CDR3 has 15 amino acids. The CDR3 loop is CASSYQAGAQETQYF. CDR3 coding DNA: TGTGCCAGCAGTTATCAGGCGGGAGCTCAAGAGACCCAGTACTTC.

V and J are TRBV2 and TRBJ2-3, with a tentative D call TRBD2 (5 bases). Deletions cut 9 bases from V and 5 bases from J, with 15 bases between. From germline, CDR1 is SNHLY and CDR2 FYNNEI. The CDR3 is 13 residues long. Here the CDR3 reads CASSYGIGDTQYF. In DNA form, the CDR3 reads TGTGCCAGTTCATACGGGATTGGAGATACGCAGTATTTT.

This sequence joins TRBV9 and TRBJ2-3, with a tentative D call TRBD1 (6 bases). The CDR3 consists of 14 residues. V gave up 3 bases and J gave up 2 bases, with 10 bases separating them. Germline lookup yields CDR1 SGDLS and CDR2 YYNGEE. In DNA, the CDR3 is TGTGCCAGCAGCGCGGACAGATACACAGATACGCAGTATTTT. This translates into CASSADRYTDTQYF.

The J gene is TRBJ1-2, the V gene TRBV6-5; D gene unclear. Germline V gene lookup returns CDR1 MNHEY and CDR2 SVGAGI. The germline V and J ends were trimmed by 3 bases and 4 bases, with 12 bases remaining between them. The CDR3 is 14 residues long. The CDR3 DNA reads TGTGCCAGCAGTTATCGAGGGAAGGGCTATGGCTACACCTTC. Residues: CASSYRGKGYGYTF.

The chain has TRBV29-1 and TRBJ2-3; D might be TRBD2 (6 bases). Germline CDR1 reads SQVTM; CDR2 reads ANQGSEA. Trimming shortened V by 6 bases and J by 0 bases, and 10 bases separated the two germline ends. The CDR3 covers 13 residues. The CDR3 reads CSVGGISTDTQYF. CDR3 DNA sequence: TGCAGCGTGGGGGGAATTAGCACAGATACGCAGTATTTT.

This clone occurred a few times. CDR3 DNA: TGCGCCAGCACCCGGGGGGCGGACTATGGCTACACCTTC. Translating gives CASTRGADYGYTF. The chain combines TRBV10-2 with TRBJ1-2; a possible D gene is TRBD1 (6 bases). V lost 7 bases and J 3 bases, leaving 12 bases between the germline ends. The CDR3 has 13 amino acids. Germline CDR1 is WSHSY and CDR2 is SAAADI.

The chain carries TRBV4-3 and TRBJ2-7; a possible D gene is TRBD1 (6 bases). The V gene lost 1 base and the J gene lost 3 bases, with 10 bases spanning the gap. The CDR3 spans 14 residues. Germline V gene data show CDR1 as LGHNA and CDR2 as YSLEER. The CDR3 sequence is CASSQGQASYEQYF. The CDR3 DNA reads TGCGCCAGCAGCCAAGGACAGGCGAGCTACGAGCAGTACTTC.

The table lists this clone with a count of one. The chain is built from TRBV7-2 and TRBJ2-7; perhaps TRBD2 as D (5 bases). There are 14 residues in the CDR3. With 1 base removed from V and 4 bases from J, the gap between germline ends came to 11 bases. Germline values: CDR1 SGHTA, CDR2 FQGNSA. As DNA, the CDR3 is TGTGCCAGCAGCTTAGTAGGAGCGGTGTACGAGCAGTACTTC. This sequence encodes CASSLVGAVYEQYF.

The table lists this clone with a count of one. The J gene is TRBJ1-1, the V gene TRBV25-1, with D possibly being TRBD1 (6 bases). This CDR3 contains 12 residues. Deletions cut 5 bases from V and 5 bases from J, with 9 bases between. CDR1 is MGHDK and CDR2 is SYGVNS in the germline V gene. The CDR3, as DNA: TGTGCCAGCAGTATACAGGGAACTGAAGCTTTCTTT. Its protein product is CASSIQGTEAFF. The whole variable domain, filled in from reference TRBV25-1 and TRBJ1-1, reads EADIYQTPRYLVIGTGKKITLECSQTMGHDKMYWYQQDPGMELHLIHYSYGVNSTEKGDLSSESTVSRIRTEHFPLTLESARPSHTSQYLCASSIQGTEAFFGQGTRLTVV.

The chain recombines TRBV5-1 with TRBJ2-1; TRBD1 matches at 11 bases. This CDR3 is 17 amino acids long. Germline V CDR1 and CDR2: SGHRS, YFSETQ. The V segment lost 0 bases and the J segment 5 bases; nucleotides outside the gene matches: 7. The chain's CDR3 is CASSLVVGTGGNNEQFF. The CDR3 DNA reads as TGCGCCAGCAGCTTGGTCGTTGGGACAGGGGGAAACAATGAGCAGTTCTTC.

The CDR3 protein is CASSVGEGIPSGGYTF. In nucleotides, the CDR3 is TGTGCCAGCAGCGTAGGGGAGGGGATTCCCTCCGGCGGCTACACCTTC. The chain carries TRBV9 and TRBJ1-2, with a weak D call TRBD1 (5 bases). The CDR3 sequence is 16 residues long. The germline CDR1 and CDR2 sequences are SGDLS and YYNGEE. V was cut by 0 bases and J by 8 bases, with 20 bases left in between.

The chain has TRBV18 and TRBJ2-5, with D uncertain. This CDR3 comprises 15 residues. Looked up from germline, CDR1 is KGHSH and CDR2 is LQKENI. The V and J ends lost 1 base and 2 bases respectively, with 11 bases between them. CDR3 sequence reads: CASSPRGASQETQYF. The CDR3, as DNA: TGTGCCAGCTCACCACGAGGAGCCAGTCAAGAGACCCAGTACTTC.

The gene calls are TRBV4-3 and TRBJ1-4; no reliable D call. This CDR3 has 14 residues. CDR1 and CDR2 (germline): LGHNA, YSLEER. The V and J ends lost 6 bases and 0 bases respectively, with 8 bases between them. In DNA form, the CDR3 reads TGCGCCAGCAGGAGGAAGTCAACTAATGAAAAACTGTTTTTT. Its translation: CASRRKSTNEKLFF.

The genes are TRBV29-1 and TRBJ2-7; 14 nucleotides match TRBD2. This CDR3 is built from 15 residues. Germline CDR1 and CDR2: SQVTM and ANQGSEA. The V and J ends lost 4 bases and 5 bases, in that order; junction bases with no gene match: 7. The CDR3 spells CSVVAGLAGGNEQYF. Written as DNA, the CDR3 is TGCAGCGTTGTCGCCGGACTAGCGGGAGGCAACGAGCAGTACTTC.

This chain joins TRBV28 and TRBJ1-1; TRBD1 matches at 8 bases. CDR3 length: 17 residues. The germline gives CDR1 MDHEN, CDR2 SYDVKM. V lost 8 bases to trimming and J lost 1 base; unmatched junction nucleotides: 15. DNA for the CDR3: TGTGCCAGCCAGACGCCTCAGGGGGCCGGGACGAACACTGAAGCTTTCTTT. It specifies CASQTPQGAGTNTEAFF. The whole variable domain, remainder taken from reference TRBV28 and TRBJ1-1, is DVKVTQSSRYLVKRTGEKVFLECVQDMDHENMFWYRQDPGLGLRLIYFSYDVKMKEKGDIPEGYSVSREKKERFSLILESASTNQTSMYLCASQTPQGAGTNTEAFFGQGTRLTVV.

As regards this clone: The same CDR3 can be traced to other DNA sequences in this sample. V gene TRBV18 combines with J gene TRBJ1-1, with D tentatively TRBD1 (5 bases). V shed 6 bases and J shed 1 base, with 9 bases lying between them. This CDR3 is 13 amino acids long. Per germline, CDR1 KGHSH and CDR2 LQKENI. As DNA, the CDR3 is TGTGCCAGCTCGCCTCAGGGGAACACTGAAGCTTTCTTT. This translates into CASSPQGNTEAFF.

In its sample, this clone was seen a few times. This chain connects TRBV5-1 to TRBJ1-1; 7 bases match TRBD1. This CDR3 comprises 13 residues. Germline V lookup: CDR1 SGHRS, CDR2 YFSETQ. The junction had 3 bases not matched to a gene; V was cut back by 0 bases and J by 7 bases. The CDR3 nucleotides read TGCGCCAGCAGCTTGGAGGGGGCCGGTGAAGCTTTCTTT. It yields the protein CASSLEGAGEAFF. The full variable domain, rest sourced from reference TRBV5-1 and TRBJ1-1, is KAGVTQTPRYLIKTRGQQVTLSCSPISGHRSVSWYQQTPGQGLQFLFEYFSETQRNKGNFPGRFSGRQFSNSRSEMNVSTLELGDSALYLCASSLEGAGEAFFGQGTRLTVV.

The rearrangement links TRBV5-1 to TRBJ2-5; no clear D gene. Trimming cost V 1 base and J 3 bases, with 16 bases left between them. The germline V gene encodes CDR1 SGHRS and CDR2 YFSETQ. The CDR3 totals 16 residues. In nucleotides, the CDR3 is TGCGCCAGCAGCTTGATAGTTTTAACAGACAAAGAGACCCAGTACTTC. This gives the protein CASSLIVLTDKETQYF.

This sequence joins TRBV11-1 and TRBJ2-2; the match to TRBD2 covers 7 bases. Trimming cost V 5 bases and J 3 bases; bases outside gene matches: 6. The CDR3 has 15 amino acids. Germline V gives CDR1 SGHAT, CDR2 FQDESV (reference sequence). The CDR3 bases are TGTGCCAGCAGCAATCGGGAGGCGGACACCGGGGAGCTGTTTTTT. Translation gives CASSNREADTGELFF.